The T cell receptor beta chain under discussion was sequenced for a study of T cell responses to AZD1222 COVID-19 vaccine. The study's findings and limits: Reports say nearly half of spike-specific TCRs go after unmutated variant regions. After two AZD1222 doses, spike-specific TCR breadth and depth rose versus day 0. Sampling captured repertoires only after the peak T cell response.

Notes on this clone: The target antigen is unknown.

Sequenced by immunoSEQ multiplex PCR; TCRdb stores in-frame clones only, minus some. The top ten hold under 3.5% of the sample, which has fewer than 150,000 clones, roughly 93% seen once. In germline, CDR1 is MNHEY, CDR2 SVGEGT. This CDR3 is 19 amino acids long. The V and J ends lost 6 bases and 2 bases, in that order; junction bases with no gene match: 17. This receptor was taken from an adult in good health. Sequenced here: peripheral blood, sampled on day 0 of AZD1222 vaccination. The chain is built from TRBV6-2 or TRBV6-3 and TRBJ2-2; 8 nucleotides align to TRBD2. CDR3 sequence (DNA): TGTGCCAGCAGCCGACTTCAGCCCGAACTAGCGGAAAACACCGGGGAGCTGTTTTTT. Its protein product is CASSRLQPELAENTGELFF.